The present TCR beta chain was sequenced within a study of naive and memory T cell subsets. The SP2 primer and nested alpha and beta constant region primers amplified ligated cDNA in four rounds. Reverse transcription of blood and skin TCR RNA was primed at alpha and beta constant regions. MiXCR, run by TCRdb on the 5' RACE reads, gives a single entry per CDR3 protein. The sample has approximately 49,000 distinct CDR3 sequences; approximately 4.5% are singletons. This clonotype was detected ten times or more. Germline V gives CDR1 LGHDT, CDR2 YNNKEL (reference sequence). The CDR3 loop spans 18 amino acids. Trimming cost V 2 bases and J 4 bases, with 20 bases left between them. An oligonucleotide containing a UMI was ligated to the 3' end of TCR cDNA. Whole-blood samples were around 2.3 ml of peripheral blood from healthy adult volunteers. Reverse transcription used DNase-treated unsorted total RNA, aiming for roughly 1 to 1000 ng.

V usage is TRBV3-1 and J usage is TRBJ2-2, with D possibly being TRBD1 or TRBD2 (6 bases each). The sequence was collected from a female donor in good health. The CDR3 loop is CASSQPKLTGGVTGELFF. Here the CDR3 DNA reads TGTGCCAGCAGCCAACCCAAACTGACAGGAGGGGTCACCGGGGAGCTGTTTTTT.